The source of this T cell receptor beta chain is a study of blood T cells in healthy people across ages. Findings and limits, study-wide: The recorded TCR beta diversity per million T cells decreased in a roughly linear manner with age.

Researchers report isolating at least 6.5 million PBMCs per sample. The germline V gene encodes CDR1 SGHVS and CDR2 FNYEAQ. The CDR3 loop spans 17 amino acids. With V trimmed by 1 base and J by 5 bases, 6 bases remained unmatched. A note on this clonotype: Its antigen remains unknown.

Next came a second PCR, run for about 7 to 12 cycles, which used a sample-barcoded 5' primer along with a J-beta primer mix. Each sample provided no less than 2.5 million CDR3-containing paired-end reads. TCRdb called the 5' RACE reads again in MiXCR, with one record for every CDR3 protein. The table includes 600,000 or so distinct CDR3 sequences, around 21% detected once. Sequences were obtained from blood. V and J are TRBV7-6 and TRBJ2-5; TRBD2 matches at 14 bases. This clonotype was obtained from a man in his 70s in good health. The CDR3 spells CASSLEGTSGRGETQYF. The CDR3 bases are TGTGCCAGCAGCTTAGAAGGGACTAGCGGGAGAGGGGAGACCCAGTACTTC.